Listed below are T cell receptor beta chains from one sample, sequenced in a study of CDR3 diversity in severe acne. Each CDR3 protein is one row after TCRdb ran MiXCR on the PCR reads. This sample carries roughly 100,000 distinct CDR3 sequences, more than 45% of them seen once, and the ten largest clones take 9.5% to 15%. The sequencing input was blood. The receptors here all came from a male donor with acne. The CDR3 runs from the conserved cysteine through the conserved F or W. The D gene is left open where the match is weak. Size is stated for part of the rows, as once, few or many counts, or as a class when the clone is expanded.

length	D	size	J	V	DNA	CDR3
13	.	.	TRBJ2-1	TRBV12-3/TRBV12-4	TGTGCCAGCAGCCCATTCCAGGCGACTGAGCAGTTCTTC	CASSPFQATEQFF
13	.	few	TRBJ2-5	TRBV24-1	TGTGCCACCAGTGATTCCAGGGTAGAGACCCAGTACTTC	CATSDSRVETQYF
17	TRBD2	medium-sized	TRBJ2-1	TRBV20-1	TGCAGTGCTAGAGATCTAACTAGCGGGACCCTCGACAATGAGCAGTTCTTC	CSARDLTSGTLDNEQFF
14	TRBD1	few	TRBJ2-7	TRBV20-1	TGCAGTGCTAGAGAGGGACAGGGGGATGACGAGCAGTACTTC	CSAREGQGDDEQYF
15	.	.	TRBJ1-1	TRBV28	TGTGCCAGCAGTTTATTCAGGGCGGGGAACACTGAAGCTTTCTTT	CASSLFRAGNTEAFF
14	.	.	TRBJ1-1	TRBV10-3	TGTGCCATCAGCTGGACAGAATTGGGGACTGAAGCTTTCTTT	CAISWTELGTEAFF
19	.	few	TRBJ1-6	TRBV2	TGTGCCAGCATTATTACTAGCGGGGCGAGCACCGGGGAAAATTCACCCCTCCACTTT	CASIITSGASTGENSPLHF
16	.	.	TRBJ2-4	TRBV29-1	TGCAGCGCTGAAAGGCTACCAGACTTAGCCAAAAACATTCAGTACTTC	CSAERLPDLAKNIQYF
15	TRBD2	.	TRBJ2-2	TRBV20-1	TGCAGTGCTAGAGTTGGCGGGAGGGCGACCGGGGAGCTGTTTTTT	CSARVGGRATGELFF
15	.	once	TRBJ2-3	TRBV5-1	TGCGCCAGCAGCTTGGAACAGGGAGGAGCAGAAACGCAGTATTTT	CASSLEQGGAETQYF
15	.	many	TRBJ2-5	TRBV11-2	TGTGCCAGCAGCTGGCCCGGGACAATCCAAGAGACCCAGTACTTC	CASSWPGTIQETQYF
14	.	.	TRBJ1-2	TRBV28	TGTGCCAGCAGTTTAGGGGGGGCCCTCTATGGCTACACCTTC	CASSLGGALYGYTF
14	.	.	TRBJ1-5	TRBV28	TGTGCCAGCAGTTTAACCCAGGGGACTCAGCCCCAGCATTTT	CASSLTQGTQPQHF
14	.	few	TRBJ2-5	TRBV28	TGTGCCAGCACCCCCGCGGCACGTCAAGAGACCCAGTACTTC	CASTPAARQETQYF
15	TRBD1	.	TRBJ1-2	TRBV20-1	TGCAGTGCCCCTCACGGACAGGGGAGGGACTATGGCTACACCTTC	CSAPHGQGRDYGYTF
16	.	many	TRBJ2-5	TRBV5-1	TGCGCCAGCAGCTGGAAGGACGGAGCGATATGGGAGACCCAGTACTTC	CASSWKDGAIWETQYF
14	.	many	TRBJ2-7	TRBV7-6	TGTGCCAGCAGCGCAAGACAAAACTCCTACGAGCAGTACTTC	CASSARQNSYEQYF
15	TRBD1	.	TRBJ1-5	TRBV28	TGTGCCAGCAACCGGGACAGCCATAGCAATCAGCCCCAGCATTTT	CASNRDSHSNQPQHF
13	.	.	TRBJ2-1	TRBV7-2	TGTGCCAGCAGCTTAGGCAGGGGGGATGAGCAGTTCTTC	CASSLGRGDEQFF
15	TRBD2	.	TRBJ2-3	TRBV7-9	TGTGCCAGCAGCCCAAGCGGGGGCGGAACAGATACGCAGTATTTT	CASSPSGGGTDTQYF
16	TRBD2	.	TRBJ2-2	TRBV12-3/TRBV12-4	TGTGCCAGCAGGAGACTAGCGGGAGAGAACACCGGGGAGCTGTTTTTT	CASRRLAGENTGELFF
12	.	.	TRBJ2-5	TRBV7-9	TGTGCCAGCAGCTTAGTTGAGGAGACCCAGTACTTC	CASSLVEETQYF
15	.	.	TRBJ1-1	TRBV4-1	TGCGCCAGCAGCCAAGTTAGAGGGAAGGACACTGAAGCTTTCTTT	CASSQVRGKDTEAFF
16	TRBD1	many	TRBJ2-3	TRBV7-3	TGTGCCAGCAGCTTAGTAGCACAGGGGCTGGAAGATACGCAGTATTTT	CASSLVAQGLEDTQYF
14	.	.	TRBJ2-7	TRBV20-1	TGCAGTGCTAGAGCCCCTAGCGTCGCCCACGAGCAGTACTTC	CSARAPSVAHEQYF
16	.	.	TRBJ2-2	TRBV20-1	TGCAGTGCTAGGGTCTCCGGACTACCGAACACCGGGGAGCTGTTTTTT	CSARVSGLPNTGELFF
12	TRBD1	.	TRBJ2-7	TRBV2	TGTGCCAGCAAGGGGGCAGGCTACGAGCAGTACTTC	CASKGAGYEQYF
16	.	many	TRBJ2-1	TRBV5-1	TGCGCCAGCAGCCCGGGGGTAGCGAGATCCTACAATGAGCAGTTCTTC	CASSPGVARSYNEQFF
14	.	.	TRBJ1-2	TRBV29-1	TGCAGCGTTGAAGGAGGCGGCCAATCCTACGGCTACACCTTC	CSVEGGGQSYGYTF
15	TRBD1	.	TRBJ2-5	TRBV7-3	TGTGCCAGCAGTGACCAGACAGGGGGCTTCGAGACCCAGTACTTC	CASSDQTGGFETQYF
20	TRBD1	.	TRBJ1-5	TRBV20-1	TGCAGTGCTAGAGTTTCTGGGAGAGGACAGGCACTGTATAGCAATCAGCCCCAGCATTTT	CSARVSGRGQALYSNQPQHF
16	.	few	TRBJ1-4	TRBV7-2	TGTGCCAGCAGCTTAGACGGTTTTTACGATAATGAAAAACTGTTTTTT	CASSLDGFYDNEKLFF
18	.	.	TRBJ2-3	TRBV7-9	TGTGCCAGCAGCTTAGTACAGGGTGGGCGCCTATCCTCCGATACGCAGTATTTT	CASSLVQGGRLSSDTQYF
13	.	.	TRBJ2-7	TRBV6-5	TGTGCCAGCAGTTACTCCACAGGGAACGAGCAGTACTTC	CASSYSTGNEQYF
15	TRBD1	many	TRBJ1-5	TRBV19	TGTGCCAGTATCGGGAATGACAGGGCAAATCAGCCCCAGCATTTT	CASIGNDRANQPQHF